The 5 T cell receptor beta chains below all came from one sample that was sequenced in a study of cytomegalovirus exposure and HLA in healthy donors. Primers for the PCR totalled 60 Vbeta and 13 Jbeta. Profiled with immunoSEQ multiplex PCR; TCRdb holds only in-frame clones, not every one. Among a few hundred thousand clones listed, approximately 80% were seen once. Sequences were obtained from PBMCs. The receptors were sampled from a woman aged 25-40 years in good health and CMV-seronegative.

This clone was picked up one time. The chain is built from TRBV5-6 and TRBJ2-3, with a weak D call TRBD2 (6 bases). CDR3 length: 16 amino acids. CDR1 and CDR2 from the germline V gene are SGHDT and YYEEEE. Trimming left V 5 bases short and J 6 bases short, with 22 bases between. The CDR3 reads CASRHRYSGPTDTQYF. The CDR3 DNA sequence: TGTGCCAGCAGGCACCGGTATAGCGGCCCCACGGATACGCAGTATTTT.

The V gene is TRBV5-1, the J gene TRBJ2-7, with 8 bases aligning to TRBD1. Germline-derived CDR1 and CDR2 are SGHRS and YFSETQ. The J segment lost 3 bases and the V segment lost 3 bases, leaving 8 bases of the junction unmatched. The CDR3 has 15 amino acids. CDR3 loop: CASSSGTGLIYEQYF. CDR3 DNA sequence: TGCGCCAGCAGCTCAGGGACAGGCCTCATCTACGAGCAGTACTTC.

This chain connects TRBV28 to TRBJ2-7; D uncertain. The CDR3 is 11 amino acids. Deletions cut 5 bases from V and 4 bases from J, with 6 bases between. Germline CDR1 reads MDHEN; CDR2 reads SYDVKM. The CDR3 nucleotides are TGTGCCAGCAGTCGTCAGTACGAGCAGTACTTC. It specifies CASSRQYEQYF.

The chain uses TRBV19 and TRBJ2-6; no firm D call. V was trimmed by 8 bases and J by 0 bases, leaving 14 bases between them. This CDR3 comprises 16 residues. Germline V gene lookup returns CDR1 LNHDA and CDR2 SQIVND (reference sequence). The CDR3 spells CASAAAAISGANVLTF. The CDR3 region has the DNA TGTGCCAGTGCCGCAGCAGCGATCTCTGGGGCCAACGTCCTGACTTTC.

The J gene is TRBJ2-7, the V gene TRBV19, with TRBD2 identical over 9 bases. Germline CDR1 and CDR2: LNHDA and SQIVND (reference sequence). The CDR3 has 15 residues. V trimming: 3 bases; J trimming: 2 bases; junction bases outside the gene matches: 5. The CDR3 spells CASSIGGGGTYEQYF. The CDR3, as DNA: TGTGCCAGTAGTATTGGCGGGGGGGGAACCTACGAGCAGTACTTC.